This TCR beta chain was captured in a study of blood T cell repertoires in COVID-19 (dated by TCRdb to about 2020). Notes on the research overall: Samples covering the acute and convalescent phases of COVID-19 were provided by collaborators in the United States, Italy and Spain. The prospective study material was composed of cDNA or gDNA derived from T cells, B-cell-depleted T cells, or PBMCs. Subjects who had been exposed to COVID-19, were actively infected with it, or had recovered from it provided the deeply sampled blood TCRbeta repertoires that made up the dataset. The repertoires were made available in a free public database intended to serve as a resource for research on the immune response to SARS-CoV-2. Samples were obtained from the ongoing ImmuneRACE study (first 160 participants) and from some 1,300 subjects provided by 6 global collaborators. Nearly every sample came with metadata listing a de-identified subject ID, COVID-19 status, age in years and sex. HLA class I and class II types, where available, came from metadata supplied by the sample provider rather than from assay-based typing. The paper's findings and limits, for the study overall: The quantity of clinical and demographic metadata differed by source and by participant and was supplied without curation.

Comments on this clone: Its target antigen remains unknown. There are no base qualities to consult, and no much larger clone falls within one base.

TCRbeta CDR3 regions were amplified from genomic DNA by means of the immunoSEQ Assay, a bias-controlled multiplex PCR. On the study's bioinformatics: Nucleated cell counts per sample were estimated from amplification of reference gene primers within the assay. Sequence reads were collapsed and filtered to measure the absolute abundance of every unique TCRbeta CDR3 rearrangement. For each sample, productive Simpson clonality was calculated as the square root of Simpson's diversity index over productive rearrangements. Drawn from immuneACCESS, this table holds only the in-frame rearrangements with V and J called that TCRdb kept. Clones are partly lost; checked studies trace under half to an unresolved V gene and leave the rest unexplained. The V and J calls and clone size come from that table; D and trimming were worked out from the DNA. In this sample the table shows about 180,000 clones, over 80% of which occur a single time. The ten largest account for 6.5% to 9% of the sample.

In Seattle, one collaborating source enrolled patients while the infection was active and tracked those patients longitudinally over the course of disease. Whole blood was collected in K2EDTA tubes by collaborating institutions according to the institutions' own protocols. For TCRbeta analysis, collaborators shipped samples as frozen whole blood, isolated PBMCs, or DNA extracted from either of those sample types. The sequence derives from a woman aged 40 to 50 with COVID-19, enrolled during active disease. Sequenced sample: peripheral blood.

The CDR3 region has the sequence CASSTGTGTQGEPQHF. The DNA sequence is TGCGCCAGCAGCACCGGGACAGGGACACAAGGGGAGCCCCAGCATTTT. This sequence uses TRBV5-1 and TRBJ1-5; 9 bases in between match TRBD1. Sequences SGHRS (CDR1) and YFSETQ (CDR2) are obtained from the germline V gene. The V end gives up 4 bases and the J end 8 bases, leaving 13 bases in the junction not matched to a gene. The CDR3 covers 16 residues, taking in both the cysteine and the phenylalanine. Left in the record is the CDR3 DNA by itself, 48 bases read in frame from the first base.